This TCR beta chain was sequenced in a study of cytomegalovirus exposure and HLA in healthy donors. As for the study in general: Unique TCRs numbering around 85 million, obtained from HLA-typed donors, made up an early data release.

Primers: 60 Vbeta forward and 13 Jbeta reverse. The assay was immunoSEQ multiplex PCR, and TCRdb's table has in-frame clones only and misses some. The data contain roughly 290,000 clones, roughly 89% of them singletons. As to this clone: Its antigen is as yet unknown.

The J segment lost 7 bases and the V segment lost 4 bases, leaving 6 bases of the junction unmatched. The CDR3 totals 14 residues. Germline CDR1 and CDR2: SQVTM and ANQGSEA. The study's findings and limits: TCR sequences were mostly rare, though some public TCRs occurred in many donors. The presence/absence work took it that sequencing depth was about the same across donors. For most TCR beta V segments, an earlier analysis put the productive rate at about 90% or about 30% of the time.

The genes are TRBV29-1 and TRBJ2-4; 11 bases are a match to TRBD1. This clonotype was sampled from a woman in her late teens or twenties in good health and CMV-seronegative. The source material was PBMCs. CDR3 sequence: CSVASGTGGNIQYF. CDR3 nucleotide sequence: TGCAGCGTTGCTTCCGGGACAGGGGGGAACATTCAGTACTTC.